The T cell receptor (beta chain) under discussion was sequenced for a study of cytomegalovirus exposure and HLA in healthy donors. Amplification used 60 Vbeta primers and 13 Jbeta primers. The method was immunoSEQ multiplex PCR; TCRdb's version includes in-frame clones alone and lacks a portion of them. Of approximately 100,000 clones detected, about 64% appear once; the ten largest clones hold roughly 3%. Overall study findings and caveats: Owing to their indistinguishability, certain V segments, notably TRBV6-2 and TRBV6-3, were excluded.

Germline assignment: CDR1 MNHNS and CDR2 SASEGT. The CDR3 spans 15 residues. Trimming pared 3 bases from V and 3 bases from J, leaving 14 bases between. On this clone: Its antigen remains unknown.

Sequences were obtained from PBMCs. This chain links TRBV6-1 with TRBJ1-2, with D possibly being TRBD1 (6 bases). This TCR was sampled from a female donor in good health and CMV-seronegative. The CDR3 DNA reads as TGTGCCAGCAGTGACATCAGGGGCACGGACTATGGCTACACCTTC. Its protein product is CASSDIRGTDYGYTF.